The 12 T cell receptor beta chains given below trace back to one sample, sequenced in a study of blood T cell repertoires in COVID-19. The assay was immunoSEQ multiplex PCR, and TCRdb's table has in-frame clones only and misses some. The sample shows 100,000 or so clones, approximately 86% of them seen only once. The material sequenced was PBMCs or T cells enriched from blood (not recorded which). These receptors all stem from a woman in her fifties or sixties who had recovered from COVID-19.

This clone is a singleton in its sample. This chain joins TRBV27 and TRBJ2-2; D might be TRBD1 (6 bases). Germline CDR1 reads MNHEY; CDR2 reads SMNVEV (reference sequence). Trimming removed 3 bases at V and 4 bases at J, with 12 bases between. This CDR3 spans 15 amino acids. This CDR3 is CASSFRDTLTGELFF. In nucleotides, the CDR3 is TGTGCCAGCAGTTTCCGGGACACCCTCACCGGGGAGCTGTTTTTT.

The CDR3 bases are TGTGCTAGTGCGGGCGAGGGCGGGGCACCCCTCCACTTT. Residues: CASAGEGGAPLHF. The gene calls are TRBV12-5 and TRBJ1-6; D is undetermined. The CDR3 is 13 residues long. The V gene lost 7 bases and the J gene lost 11 bases, with 15 bases spanning the gap. Germline loops: CDR1 LGHNT, CDR2 FRNRAP.

V usage is TRBV30 and J usage is TRBJ1-1; D gene ambiguous. Trimming removed 7 bases from V and 0 bases from J, with 18 bases in between. CDR1 and CDR2 (germline): GTSNPN, SVGIG (reference sequence). The CDR3 is 15 amino acids. CDR3 sequence (DNA): TGTGCCTACGGAAAAGGAGGCATGATGAACACTGAAGCTTTCTTT. Protein sequence: CAYGKGGMMNTEAFF.

This clone was recorded many times. The rearrangement uses TRBV2 and TRBJ2-7; perhaps TRBD1 as D (6 bases). This CDR3 comprises 12 residues. Trimming pared 8 bases from V and 6 bases from J, leaving 14 bases between. Germline lookup yields CDR1 SNHLY and CDR2 FYNNEI. The CDR3: CASLRQVGEQYF. CDR3 in DNA: TGTGCCAGCTTACGACAGGTCGGCGAGCAGTACTTC.

The chain links TRBV11-3 to TRBJ2-7; possibly TRBD1 for D (5 bases). This CDR3 comprises 14 residues. Looked up from germline, CDR1 is SGHNT and CDR2 is YENEEA. Trimming removed 5 bases at V and 5 bases at J, with 16 bases between. Written as DNA, the CDR3 is TGTGCCAGCAGCCCCGGACACGGTGGGAACGAGCAGTACTTC. This sequence encodes CASSPGHGGNEQYF.

J is TRBJ2-3 and V is TRBV7-9; maybe TRBD1 (5 bases). With 1 base removed from V and 1 base from J, the gap between germline ends came to 12 bases. The CDR3 contains 16 residues. CDR1 and CDR2 from the germline V gene are SEHNR and FQNEAQ (reference sequence). The CDR3 region is CASSLVSLRGTDTQYF. Written as DNA, the CDR3 is TGTGCCAGCAGCTTAGTTTCCCTCAGGGGCACAGATACGCAGTATTTT.

This chain links TRBV7-9 with TRBJ2-5; the match to TRBD2 covers 13 bases. CDR1 is SEHNR, CDR2 FQNEAQ, per germline (reference sequence). V lost 3 bases to trimming and J lost 5 bases; unmatched junction nucleotides: 3. The CDR3 contains 15 residues. CDR3 protein: CASSFGLAGVETQYF. The CDR3 DNA follows: TGTGCCAGCAGCTTCGGACTAGCGGGGGTCGAGACCCAGTACTTC.

This chain joins TRBV28 and TRBJ1-5; D gene unclear. Germline V gene data show CDR1 as MDHEN and CDR2 as SYDVKM. V was cut by 8 bases and J by 1 base, with 9 bases left in between. The CDR3 runs to 13 residues. The CDR3 is CASSSGSNQPQHF. The CDR3 DNA follows: TGTGCCAGCTCGTCAGGAAGCAATCAGCCCCAGCATTTT. Full variable domain (outside the CDR3, taken from reference TRBV28 and TRBJ1-5): DVKVTQSSRYLVKRTGEKVFLECVQDMDHENMFWYRQDPGLGLRLIYFSYDVKMKEKGDIPEGYSVSREKKERFSLILESASTNQTSMYLCASSSGSNQPQHFGDGTRLSIL.

The gene calls are TRBV9 and TRBJ2-1; possibly TRBD2 for D (6 bases). CDR1 and CDR2 from the germline V gene are SGDLS and YYNGEE. There are 13 residues in the CDR3. V gave up 2 bases and J gave up 5 bases, with 8 bases separating them. The CDR3 coding sequence is TGTGCCAGCAGCGTCACGGGAGACAATGAGCAGTTCTTC. Its translation: CASSVTGDNEQFF.

J is TRBJ1-1 and V is TRBV6-5; 7 positions agree with TRBD1. Trimming took 9 bases from V and 11 from J; bases not matched to a gene: 9. Germline CDR1 is MNHEY and CDR2 is SVGAGI. This CDR3 region has 11 residues. The CDR3 DNA follows: TGTGCCAGTCAAGGGGGACAGTGGGCTTTCTTT. It codes for CASQGGQWAFF.

The chain couples TRBV7-2 to TRBJ2-2; 8 nucleotides line up with TRBD1. After removal of 5 bases from V and 6 bases from J, the junction contained 11 bases not matched to a gene. This CDR3 region has 16 residues. Germline V CDR1 and CDR2: SGHTA, FQGNSA. CDR3 nucleotide sequence: TGTGCCAGCAGCCTGGGGACAGGAAGAGATCCCGGGGAGCTGTTTTTT. Translating it yields CASSLGTGRDPGELFF.

The chain employs TRBV24-1 and TRBJ1-2; possibly TRBD1 for D (6 bases). The length of the CDR3 is 17 residues. Germline-derived CDR1 and CDR2 are KGHDR and SFDVKD. V lost 6 bases to trimming and J lost 1 base, with 20 bases between them. In DNA form, the CDR3 reads TGTGCCACCAGTAACCCTGGTGGGGGCAGCAATAACTATGGCTACACCTTC. This gives the protein CATSNPGGGSNNYGYTF.